The 26 T cell receptor beta chains given below trace back to one sample, sequenced in a study of blood T cell repertoires in COVID-19. Assay used: immunoSEQ multiplex PCR; TCRdb lists only in-frame clones, some missing. The data hold 150,000 to 200,000 clones, with around 80% observed a single time. The material sequenced was peripheral blood. Receptors were obtained from a woman aged 80 or over with COVID-19, enrolled during active disease.

DNA of the CDR3: TGTGCCAGCCGATTAAAAGGGGGCGCCTCCTACGAGCAGTACTTC. It is translated as CASRLKGGASYEQYF. The chain is built from TRBV28 and TRBJ2-7, with 7 bases fitting TRBD1. V lost 8 bases to trimming and J lost 0 bases; unmatched junction nucleotides: 10. Germline values: CDR1 MDHEN, CDR2 SYDVKM. CDR3 length: 15 amino acids.

The V gene is TRBV9, the J gene TRBJ1-1, with D tentatively TRBD1 (5 bases). The germline V and J ends were trimmed by 0 bases and 4 bases, with 13 bases remaining between them. This CDR3 has 15 residues. Per the germline V gene, CDR1 is SGDLS and CDR2 is YYNGEE. The CDR3 sequence: CASSVALGTGTEAFF. The CDR3 DNA is TGTGCCAGCAGCGTAGCTCTGGGGACTGGCACTGAAGCTTTCTTT.

The chain carries TRBV29-1 and TRBJ2-3, with D maybe TRBD1 (6 bases). Trimming took 7 bases from V and 3 from J, leaving 17 bases between them. The CDR3 loop spans 14 amino acids. Germline V gene lookup returns CDR1 SQVTM and CDR2 ANQGSEA. The CDR3 coding sequence is TGCAGCGCCCGAGCAGGGGACGGTACAGATACGCAGTATTTT. Protein: CSARAGDGTDTQYF.

The rearrangement uses TRBV19 and TRBJ2-5, with a tentative D call TRBD2 (6 bases). The V gene's germline CDR1 is LNHDA and CDR2 SQIVND (reference sequence). Trimming left V 8 bases short and J 5 bases short, with 9 bases between. The CDR3 length is 11 residues. The DNA of the CDR3 is TGTGCCAGTGGACTATTGGAGACCCAGTACTTC. Translating it yields CASGLLETQYF.

The J gene is TRBJ2-1, the V gene TRBV11-2; the match to TRBD2 covers 11 bases. Unmatched junction bases numbered 9, after V lost 5 bases and J lost 6 bases. This CDR3 is 16 amino acids long. From germline, CDR1 is SGHAT and CDR2 FQNNGV. The CDR3 nucleotides read TGTGCCAGCAGCCGCCAACTAGCGGGAGAGTCCAATGAGCAGTTCTTC. Encoded protein: CASSRQLAGESNEQFF.

The CDR3 loop is CASSLGQHTGELFF. In DNA, the CDR3 is TGTGCCAGCAGCTTGGGACAGCACACCGGGGAGCTGTTTTTT. The chain combines TRBV5-5 with TRBJ2-2; tentative D call: TRBD1 (5 bases). CDR1 is SGHKS, CDR2 YYEKEE, per germline (reference sequence). This CDR3 contains 14 residues. Trimming pared 0 bases from V and 3 bases from J, leaving 6 bases between. Filled out from reference TRBV5-5 and TRBJ2-2, the complete variable domain reads DAGVTQSPTHLIKTRGQQVTLRCSPISGHKSVSWYQQVLGQGPQFIFQYYEKEERGRGNFPDRFSARQFPNYSSELNVNALLLGDSALYLCASSLGQHTGELFFGEGSRLTVL.

The V call is TRBV15, the J call TRBJ1-2, with 7 bases fitting TRBD1. V shed 2 bases and J 6 bases; nucleotides not matched to a gene: 3. The V gene's germline CDR1 is LNHNV and CDR2 YYDKDF (reference sequence). The CDR3 is 13 residues long. DNA for the CDR3: TGTGCCACCAGCAGACCGACAGGGAATGGCTACACCTTC. Its protein is CATSRPTGNGYTF.

This CDR3 reads CASSQDDRTYEQYF. Written as DNA, the CDR3 is TGTGCCAGCAGCCAAGACGACAGAACCTACGAGCAGTACTTC. The chain links TRBV3-1 (or the pseudogene TRBV3-2) to TRBJ2-7; a possible D gene is TRBD1 (5 bases). The CDR3 runs to 14 residues. Germline-derived CDR1 and CDR2 are LGHDT and YNNKEL (reference sequence). Trimming shortened V by 0 bases and J by 2 bases, and 8 bases separated the two germline ends.

The chain combines TRBV15 with TRBJ2-1, with 7 bases that match TRBD1. The germline CDR1 and CDR2 sequences are LNHNV and YYDKDF (reference sequence). The CDR3 sequence is 15 residues long. V shed 0 bases and J 7 bases; nucleotides not matched to a gene: 6. CDR3 sequence reads: CATSRDQSGGNEQFF. The CDR3 coding sequence is TGTGCCACCAGCAGAGATCAGTCAGGGGGTAATGAGCAGTTCTTC.

The J gene is TRBJ2-5, the V gene TRBV14; 7 positions match TRBD2. Per the germline V gene, CDR1 is SGHDN and CDR2 is FVKESK. The CDR3 runs to 13 residues. Unmatched junction bases numbered 3, after V lost 3 bases and J lost 5 bases. Here the CDR3 reads CASSHLGGETQYF. CDR3 DNA sequence: TGTGCCAGCAGCCACCTGGGGGGGGAGACCCAGTACTTC.

This chain connects TRBV24-1 to TRBJ1-1; no reliable D call. The V and J ends lost 7 bases and 1 base respectively, with 15 bases between them. Per the germline V gene, CDR1 is KGHDR and CDR2 is SFDVKD. The CDR3 is made up of 15 amino acids. CDR3 coding DNA: TGTGCCACCAGAGGACGGAGGCAATGGAACACTGAAGCTTTCTTT. Amino acid sequence: CATRGRRQWNTEAFF.

The rearrangement joins TRBV19 to TRBJ1-5, with TRBD1 as a possible D gene (5 bases). The germline V gene has CDR1 LNHDA and CDR2 SQIVND (reference sequence). Deletions cut 3 bases from V and 6 bases from J, with 12 bases between. There are 14 residues in the CDR3. The DNA for the CDR3 is TGTGCCAGTAGTATCCAGGGAGGGGTTCAGCCCCAGCATTTT. It is translated as CASSIQGGVQPQHF. The full variable domain, with the rest looked up from reference TRBV19 and TRBJ1-5, is DGGITQSPKYLFRKEGQNVTLSCEQNLNHDAMYWYRQDPGQGLRLIYYSQIVNDFQKGDIAEGYSVSREKKESFPLTVTSAQKNPTAFYLCASSIQGGVQPQHFGDGTRLSIL.

The V gene is TRBV5-6, the J gene TRBJ1-2; 8 bases match TRBD1. Germline loops: CDR1 SGHDT, CDR2 YYEEEE. This CDR3 comprises 17 residues. J was trimmed by 0 bases and V by 4 bases; bases with no gene match: 11. CDR3 sequence reads: CASSLLPGQATNYGYTF. In nucleotides, the CDR3 is TGTGCCAGCAGCCTTCTTCCGGGACAGGCCACTAACTATGGCTACACCTTC.

This chain joins TRBV18 and TRBJ2-7, with a weak D call TRBD1 (5 bases). V lost 0 bases and J lost 4, with 13 bases in between. Germline V CDR1 and CDR2: KGHSH, LQKENI. This CDR3 comprises 15 residues. CDR3 region: CASSPPEAREYEQYF. In DNA form, the CDR3 reads TGTGCCAGCTCACCACCAGAGGCCAGGGAATACGAGCAGTACTTC. Drawing the rest from reference TRBV18 and TRBJ2-7, the complete variable domain is NAGVMQNPRHLVRRRGQEARLRCSPMKGHSHVYWYRQLPEEGLKFMVYLQKENIIDESGMPKERFSAEFPKEGPSILRIQQVVRGDSAAYFCASSPPEAREYEQYFGPGTRLTVT.

This clone came up a few times. V is TRBV27 and J is TRBJ2-2; D unresolved. Between the trimmed V and J ends, which lost 6 bases and 0 bases, there was a span of 5 bases. This CDR3 has 13 residues. Looked up from germline, CDR1 is MNHEY and CDR2 is SMNVEV (reference sequence). The chain's CDR3 is CASRRTNTGELFF. The DNA for the CDR3 is TGTGCCAGCAGGCGTACGAACACCGGGGAGCTGTTTTTT.

CDR3 in amino acids: CASSYPTGYGYTF. The CDR3 nucleotides read TGTGCCAGCAGTTACCCCACAGGATATGGCTACACCTTC. This sequence joins TRBV6-2 or TRBV6-3 and TRBJ1-2; D is possibly TRBD1 (5 bases). The CDR3 loop spans 13 amino acids. V gave up 2 bases and J gave up 5 bases, with 9 bases separating them. Germline V gene data show CDR1 as MNHEY and CDR2 as SVGEGT.

This clone was recorded only once. The gene calls are TRBV29-1 and TRBJ1-1, with D unresolved. This CDR3 comprises 11 residues. Trimming removed 3 bases from V and 0 bases from J, with 2 bases in between. In germline, CDR1 is SQVTM, CDR2 ANQGSEA. The CDR3 sequence is CSVDVNTEAFF. CDR3 DNA: TGCAGCGTTGACGTGAACACTGAAGCTTTCTTT.

V is TRBV5-1 and J is TRBJ2-5; 12 positions match TRBD2. Germline V gene sequence: CDR1 SGHRS, CDR2 YFSETQ. J gave up 4 bases and V 0 bases, and 4 bases lay outside the gene matches. CDR3 length: 16 amino acids. CDR3 sequence (DNA): TGCGCCAGCAGCTTGGTCGGACTAGCGGGGTTAGAGACCCAGTACTTC. Translating gives CASSLVGLAGLETQYF.

This clone appeared once. The J gene is TRBJ2-7, the V gene TRBV6-5; 8 bases are a match to TRBD2. V gave up 6 bases and J gave up 8 bases; unmatched junction bases: 3. The V gene's germline CDR1 is MNHEY and CDR2 SVGAGI. The CDR3 covers 11 residues. The CDR3 protein is CASSPGGKQYF. The CDR3 DNA reads TGTGCCAGCAGCCCGGGGGGGAAGCAGTACTTC.

The chain joins TRBV2 to TRBJ1-4; 8 bases match TRBD1. V gave up 3 bases and J gave up 4 bases; unmatched junction bases: 4. Germline values: CDR1 SNHLY, CDR2 FYNNEI. The CDR3 is 15 residues long. The CDR3 loop is CASSDRDRRNEKLFF. The CDR3 DNA sequence: TGTGCCAGCAGTGACCGGGACAGGCGTAATGAAAAACTGTTTTTT.

The V and J genes are TRBV28 and TRBJ1-1; 11 bases map to TRBD1. With V trimmed by 6 bases and J by 1 base, 10 bases remained unmatched. The V gene's germline CDR1 is MDHEN and CDR2 SYDVKM. There are 17 residues in the CDR3. In DNA, the CDR3 is TGTGCCAGCAGATCCGGGACAGGGGGAGCCAGGAACACTGAAGCTTTCTTT. This gives the protein CASRSGTGGARNTEAFF.

The gene calls are TRBV19 and TRBJ1-5, with D tentatively TRBD1 (5 bases). Trimming removed 9 bases from V and 1 base from J, with 7 bases in between. The CDR3 is 12 residues long. The V gene's germline CDR1 is LNHDA and CDR2 SQIVND (reference sequence). The CDR3: CASRGSNQPQHF. The CDR3 DNA reads TGTGCCAGCCGGGGGAGCAATCAGCCCCAGCATTTT.

The genes are TRBV5-1 and TRBJ2-7, with 9 positions matching TRBD2. This CDR3 is built from 14 residues. The germline V gene has CDR1 SGHRS and CDR2 YFSETQ. The junction had 1 base not matched to a gene; V was cut back by 1 base and J by 2 bases. The CDR3 protein is CASSLRLAAYEQYF. DNA of the CDR3: TGCGCCAGCAGCTTGAGACTAGCGGCCTACGAGCAGTACTTC. The whole variable domain, remainder taken from reference TRBV5-1 and TRBJ2-7, is KAGVTQTPRYLIKTRGQQVTLSCSPISGHRSVSWYQQTPGQGLQFLFEYFSETQRNKGNFPGRFSGRQFSNSRSEMNVSTLELGDSALYLCASSLRLAAYEQYFGPGTRLTVT.

The chain employs TRBV27 and TRBJ2-3; D might be TRBD2 (5 bases). There are 14 residues in the CDR3. Germline CDR1 is MNHEY and CDR2 is SMNVEV (reference sequence). With 3 bases removed from V and 2 bases from J, the gap between germline ends came to 9 bases. The CDR3 protein is CASSFRDPTDTQYF. The CDR3 bases are TGTGCCAGCAGTTTCCGGGATCCCACAGATACGCAGTATTTT.

The rearrangement uses TRBV7-9 and TRBJ2-5; D ambiguous. The V end lost 5 bases, the J end lost 2 bases, and 9 bases lay between the germline ends. Germline CDR1 is SEHNR and CDR2 is FQNEAQ (reference sequence). This CDR3 spans 13 amino acids. CDR3 sequence reads: CASSPPGQETQYF. CDR3 bases: TGTGCCAGCAGCCCCCCGGGTCAAGAGACCCAGTACTTC.

The V call is TRBV10-3, the J call TRBJ1-2, with D uncertain. Germline CDR1 and CDR2: ENHRY and SYGVKD. V lost 4 bases to trimming and J lost 2 bases, with 5 bases between them. CDR3 size: 12 residues. Here the CDR3 reads CAISGGNYGYTF. CDR3 DNA: TGTGCCATCAGTGGAGGGAACTATGGCTACACCTTC.